This T cell receptor (beta chain) was sequenced for a study of cytomegalovirus exposure and HLA in healthy donors. Study-wide results and caveats: V- and J-gene trimming in TCR beta was tied to a missense DCLRE1C variant by an analysis performed later.

The CDR3 extends over 15 amino acids. Germline-derived CDR1 and CDR2 are SNHLY and FYNNEI. J lost 9 bases, V lost 6 bases, and 12 bases had no gene match. PCR primers comprised 60 Vbeta and 13 Jbeta primers. Produced via immunoSEQ multiplex PCR; TCRdb's table is partial and in-frame only. The profile shows approximately 67,000 clones, roughly two thirds of them singletons. On this clone: Its antigen remains unidentified.

The chain combines TRBV2 with TRBJ2-1; 9 bases fit TRBD2. This receptor was identified in a woman aged 30 to 39 in good health and CMV-seronegative. Sequencing was carried out using PBMCs. The chain's CDR3 is CASSLKGGGAFEQFF. The CDR3 bases are TGTGCCAGCAGCCTCAAAGGCGGGGGGGCGTTTGAGCAGTTCTTC.